This TCR beta chain was profiled in a study of blood T cell repertoires in COVID-19. Study overall: Material from acute and convalescent COVID-19 was sourced from the United States, Italy and Spain. T cells, B-cell-depleted T cells, or PBMCs supplied cDNA or gDNA.

This clone was counted between two and nine times. The V gene lost 3 bases and the J gene lost 0 bases, with 6 bases spanning the gap. Germline values: CDR1 SEHNR, CDR2 FQNEAQ (reference sequence). The CDR3 is 15 residues long. As originally analysed: It was from reference gene primer amplification that nucleated cell counts were estimated. Method: immunoSEQ multiplex PCR; TCRdb's copy keeps in-frame clones and lacks some. V and J calls and clone size are copied from that table; D and trimming were computed from the DNA. The data show 310,000 or so clones, about 82% seen once. This clonotype was obtained from a woman aged 45-60 years with acute or convalescent COVID-19. This chain links TRBV7-9 with TRBJ2-6; no definite D call. Sequencing used peripheral blood. CDR3 sequence: CASSLRISGANVLTF. CDR3 DNA: TGTGCCAGCAGCTTGAGGATCTCTGGGGCCAACGTCCTGACTTTC.